These 22 T cell receptor beta chains were all obtained from the same sample, sequenced in a study of T cells in Graves' hyperthyroidism and ophthalmopathy. TCR beta CDR3 regions were amplified from RNA transcripts. The HTBI primer set served for first-round RT-PCR of the TCR CDR3. Each CDR3 protein is one row after TCRdb ran MiXCR on the multiplex PCR reads. The sample lists fewer than 350,000 distinct CDR3 sequences; approximately 18% were seen once. Sequencing was done on a sample of blood. The source of these receptors is a man aged 50-59 years with Graves' ophthalmopathy.

The rearrangement uses TRBV28 and TRBJ2-1; 12 positions match TRBD2. The J segment lost 5 bases and the V segment lost 7 bases, leaving 3 bases of the junction unmatched. Germline lookup yields CDR1 MDHEN and CDR2 SYDVKM. The CDR3 totals 14 residues. The CDR3 nucleotides read TGTGCCAGCACCGGGACTAGCGGGCACAATGAGCAGTTCTTC. Encoded protein: CASTGTSGHNEQFF.

The chain uses TRBV10-3 and TRBJ2-5; TRBD1 might be the D (6 bases). There are 12 residues in the CDR3. Germline CDR1 ENHRY, CDR2 SYGVKD. The V and J ends lost 6 bases and 3 bases respectively, with 8 bases between them. DNA of the CDR3: TGTGCCATCAGCCGGACAGAAGAGACCCAGTACTTC. It encodes CAISRTEETQYF.

The rearrangement links TRBV3-1 to TRBJ2-3; 7 positions agree with TRBD2. V dropped 0 bases and J dropped 6; count of bases not matched to a gene: 6. CDR3 size: 15 residues. The germline V gene encodes CDR1 LGHDT and CDR2 YNNKEL (reference sequence). The CDR3 DNA sequence: TGTGCCAGCAGCCAAGATCGGGGGAGGGACGATACGCAGTATTTT. Its protein product is CASSQDRGRDDTQYF.

The chain joins TRBV19 to TRBJ2-3; TRBD2 matches at 9 bases. CDR3 length: 20 amino acids. Germline loops: CDR1 LNHDA, CDR2 SQIVND (reference sequence). J gave up 3 bases and V 3 bases, and 19 bases lay outside the gene matches. CDR3 loop: CASSIIGFPVGSGRTDTQYF. Written as DNA, the CDR3 is TGTGCCAGTAGTATCATCGGTTTTCCCGTTGGTAGCGGGAGAACAGATACGCAGTATTTT.

About this clonotype: The germline gene is not matched at one end of the junction; a read error may be the cause. V is TRBV30 and J is TRBJ2-1; tentatively, D is TRBD1 or TRBD2 (5 bases each). This CDR3 contains 17 residues. The germline gives CDR1 GTSNPN, CDR2 SVGIG (reference sequence). The CDR3 coding sequence is TGTGCCTGGAGCGAAGTCACACCGGGGACGGAGTACAGTGAGCAGCTCTTC. Residues: CAWSEVTPGTEYSEQLF.

This clonotype has just a few counts. The chain couples TRBV7-8 to TRBJ2-3; D is perhaps TRBD1 or TRBD2 (5 bases each). Germline V gene lookup returns CDR1 SGHVS and CDR2 FQNEAQ. This CDR3 region has 15 residues. Trimming pared 5 bases from V and 6 bases from J, leaving 18 bases between. Here the CDR3 DNA reads TGTGCCAGCAGCCCCCGGGGCCGAGACGACGATACGCAGTATTTT. This translates into CASSPRGRDDDTQYF.

The genes are TRBV7-8 and TRBJ2-2; 12 bases are shared with TRBD1. The V gene end was trimmed by 7 bases and the J gene end by 1 base; junction bases not matched to a gene: 7. The CDR3 has 17 residues. The V gene's germline CDR1 is SGHVS and CDR2 FQNEAQ. The CDR3 spells CASTLGQGAVNTGELFF. Here the CDR3 DNA reads TGTGCCAGCACCCTGGGACAGGGGGCAGTGAACACCGGGGAGCTGTTTTTT.

This clonotype was detected ten times or more. The CDR3 bases are TGCAGTGTTGTTGGGCGATCCGGGATTCTGGGCCACGAGCAGTACTTC. It is translated as CSVVGRSGILGHEQYF. The chain employs TRBV20-1 and TRBJ2-7; tentative D call: TRBD2 (5 bases). The CDR3 has 16 residues. V was pared by 7 bases and J by 5 bases, with 27 bases between. CDR1 and CDR2 from the germline V gene are DFQATT and SNEGSKA (reference sequence).

Ten or more counts support this clonotype. The CDR3 spells CSASGPYGRYDTQYF. Written as DNA, the CDR3 is TGCAGTGCTAGTGGGCCCTATGGGAGGTACGATACGCAGTATTTT. This chain uses TRBV20-1 with TRBJ2-3, with D perhaps TRBD2 (6 bases). V was pared by 3 bases and J by 6 bases, with 19 bases between. The V gene's germline CDR1 is DFQATT and CDR2 SNEGSKA (reference sequence). This CDR3 has 15 amino acids.

This clonotype has at least ten counts. V usage is TRBV28 and J usage is TRBJ1-1; D unresolved. Germline loops: CDR1 MDHEN, CDR2 SYDVKM. V was cut by 1 base and J by 6 bases, with 9 bases left in between. The CDR3 is made up of 13 amino acids. CDR3 coding DNA: TGTGCCAGCAGTTTATCGCCTCGGCCTGAAGCTTTCTTT. This translates into CASSLSPRPEAFF.

The rearrangement uses TRBV7-9 and TRBJ2-2; the D gene is possibly TRBD2 (6 bases). Germline CDR1 reads SEHNR; CDR2 reads FQNEAQ (reference sequence). The CDR3 is made up of 12 amino acids. The CDR3 region is CAEAGNTGELFF. DNA of the CDR3: TGTGCAGAAGCGGGGAACACCGGGGAGCTGTTTTTT.

This CDR3 is CASRRLAGATDTQYF. For the CDR3, the DNA is TGTGCCAGCAGGAGACTAGCGGGAGCGACAGATACGCAGTATTTT. The chain joins TRBV6-1 to TRBJ2-3; 12 nucleotides align to TRBD2. The ends lost 6 bases at V and 3 bases at J; junction bases unmatched: 4. Germline lookup yields CDR1 MNHNS and CDR2 SASEGT. CDR3 length: 15 residues.

V usage is TRBV28 and J usage is TRBJ2-7, with D possibly TRBD1 on 5 matching bases. CDR1 MDHEN and CDR2 SYDVKM come from the germline V gene. The CDR3 totals 14 residues. The germline V and J ends were trimmed by 7 bases and 3 bases, with 16 bases remaining between them. As DNA, the CDR3 is TGTGCCAGCACCACTTGGGGCAGGGTCTACGAGCAGTACTTC. Translated, it gives CASTTWGRVYEQYF.

In its sample, this clonotype was seen many times. The CDR3 DNA sequence: TGTGCCAGCTCACCACCGGGTCTTCCCTCTGGAAACACCATATATTTT. Its protein product is CASSPPGLPSGNTIYF. The chain is built from TRBV18 and TRBJ1-3; unclear D gene. The length of the CDR3 is 16 residues. Germline-derived CDR1 and CDR2 are KGHSH and LQKENI. V lost 0 bases, J lost 0 bases, and 9 bases lay in between.

This clonotype was observed many times. The rearrangement links TRBV28 to TRBJ2-4, with D perhaps given as TRBD1 or TRBD2 (5 bases each). Germline loops: CDR1 MDHEN, CDR2 SYDVKM. The CDR3 covers 14 residues. Trimming pared 7 bases from V and 6 bases from J, leaving 16 bases between. The CDR3 coding sequence is TGTGCCAGCACAGCCCCAGAGAGGGGAAACATTCAGTACTTC. It is translated as CASTAPERGNIQYF.

This clonotype was counted at least ten times. This chain uses TRBV6-1 with TRBJ2-2; no definite D call. The CDR3 contains 14 residues. The V end lost 4 bases, the J end lost 5 bases, and 11 bases lay between the germline ends. Per germline, CDR1 MNHNS and CDR2 SASEGT. CDR3 sequence: CASSVDPFTGELFF. CDR3 DNA sequence: TGTGCCAGCAGTGTTGACCCCTTTACCGGGGAGCTGTTTTTT.

This clonotype appeared many times. This rearrangement joins TRBV7-2 to TRBJ2-1, with D tentatively TRBD2 (6 bases). The CDR3 has 14 residues. The V gene lost 5 bases and the J gene lost 6 bases, with 14 bases spanning the gap. The V gene's germline CDR1 is SGHTA and CDR2 FQGNSA. The CDR3 protein is CASSHDGTRNEQFF. In nucleotides, the CDR3 is TGTGCCAGCAGCCACGACGGGACTCGCAATGAGCAGTTCTTC.

This chain links TRBV28 with TRBJ2-7; D not resolved. The CDR3 covers 11 residues. Germline V gives CDR1 MDHEN, CDR2 SYDVKM. With 3 bases removed from V and 5 bases from J, the gap between germline ends came to 5 bases. CDR3 bases: TGTGCCAGCAGTTTCCGAGACGAGCAGTACTTC. It yields the protein CASSFRDEQYF.

This chain uses TRBV9 with TRBJ2-5; the D gene is possibly TRBD2 (5 bases). Per germline, CDR1 SGDLS and CDR2 YYNGEE. The length of the CDR3 is 13 residues. Deletions cut 3 bases from V and 5 bases from J, with 11 bases between. The CDR3 sequence is CASSGQLGETQYF. DNA of the CDR3: TGTGCCAGCAGCGGGCAACTAGGGGAGACCCAGTACTTC.

This chain's CDR3 is CASSLNPSAIEGNEQFF. CDR3 DNA: TGTGCCAGCAGCTTAAATCCTAGCGCGATTGAAGGGAATGAGCAGTTCTTC. This rearrangement joins TRBV7-3 to TRBJ2-1; maybe TRBD2 (6 bases). Per the germline V gene, CDR1 is SGHTA and CDR2 is FQGTGA. The CDR3 covers 17 residues. The germline V and J ends were trimmed by 1 base and 7 bases, with 20 bases remaining between them.

The genes are TRBV19 and TRBJ2-5; 7 bases agree with TRBD1. The length of the CDR3 is 14 residues. Germline V gives CDR1 LNHDA, CDR2 SQIVND (reference sequence). V trimming: 6 bases; J trimming: 2 bases; junction bases outside the gene matches: 6. CDR3 residues: CASRPLGQQETQYF. CDR3 DNA sequence: TGTGCCAGTAGGCCCCTGGGACAGCAAGAGACCCAGTACTTC.

This clonotype was detected many times. The chain couples TRBV7-2 to TRBJ2-7; D possibly corresponds to TRBD2 (6 bases). Germline CDR1 is SGHTA and CDR2 is FQGNSA. This CDR3 region has 15 residues. Trimming removed 5 bases at V and 2 bases at J, with 16 bases between. The CDR3 nucleotides are TGTGCCAGCAGCCCCCGGGGAGGAGCACCCTACGAGCAGTACTTC. Its translation is CASSPRGGAPYEQYF. The entire variable domain, with the rest obtained from reference TRBV7-2 and TRBJ2-7, is as follows: GAGVSQSPSNKVTEKGKDVELRCDPISGHTALYWYRQSLGQGLEFLIYFQGNSAPDKSGLPSDRFSAERTGGSVSTLTIQRTQQEDSAVYLCASSPRGGAPYEQYFGPGTRLTVT.